These 29 T cell receptor beta chains originate from one sample sequenced in a study of T cell responses to AZD1222 COVID-19 vaccine. TCRdb keeps only in-frame clones here, not all; method: immunoSEQ multiplex PCR. The sample contains approximately 84,000 clones, 80% to 90% of which appear only once. Sequencing was performed on peripheral blood, taken on day 0 of AZD1222 vaccination. Every receptor here comes from an adult in good health.

J is TRBJ1-2 and V is TRBV14, with D hard to call. The CDR3 extends over 15 amino acids. The germline gives CDR1 SGHDN, CDR2 FVKESK. V was pared by 4 bases and J by 4 bases, with 16 bases between. CDR3 sequence (DNA): TGTGCCAGCAGCCCACTGAGGACGGAACTCTATGGCTACACCTTC. As protein: CASSPLRTELYGYTF. Together with reference TRBV14 and TRBJ1-2, the CDR3 gives the full variable domain: EAGVTQFPSHSVIEKGQTVTLRCDPISGHDNLYWYRRVMGKEIKFLLHFVKESKQDESGMPNNRFLAERTGGTYSTLKVQPAELEDSGVYFCASSPLRTELYGYTFGSGTRLTVV.

V gene TRBV5-5 combines with J gene TRBJ2-2, with D perhaps being TRBD1 or TRBD2 (5 bases each). The CDR3 length is 16 residues. With 4 bases removed from V and 4 bases from J, the gap between germline ends came to 17 bases. Germline CDR1 reads SGHKS; CDR2 reads YYEKEE (reference sequence). This chain's CDR3 is CASSPRQGRGTGELFF. In nucleotides, the CDR3 is TGTGCCAGCAGCCCCCGGCAGGGCCGGGGCACCGGGGAGCTGTTTTTT.

This clone was seen only once. This chain links TRBV10-3 with TRBJ1-5; possible D gene TRBD1, 5 bases. V lost 3 bases to trimming and J lost 0 bases, with 6 bases between them. This CDR3 is built from 14 residues. Germline CDR1 is ENHRY and CDR2 is SYGVKD. The CDR3 DNA sequence: TGTGCCATCAGTGACAGGGTTAGCAATCAGCCCCAGCATTTT. Encoded protein: CAISDRVSNQPQHF.

The table lists this clone with a count of one. The J gene is TRBJ2-3, the V gene TRBV5-1; a possible D gene is TRBD1 (6 bases). Trimming removed 4 bases at V and 1 base at J, with 13 bases between. The CDR3 is 15 amino acids. Germline CDR1 SGHRS, CDR2 YFSETQ. CDR3 protein: CASSPDRTRTDTQYF. The CDR3 bases are TGCGCCAGCAGCCCTGACAGGACGCGCACAGATACGCAGTATTTT.

The gene calls are TRBV4-1 and TRBJ2-7, with 8 bases aligning to TRBD2. The J segment lost 2 bases and the V segment lost 0 bases, leaving 3 bases of the junction unmatched. This CDR3 contains 15 residues. CDR1 is MGHRA and CDR2 is YSYEKL in the germline V gene. As DNA, the CDR3 is TGCGCCAGCAGCCAAGATAGGGGACTAGCCTACGAGCAGTACTTC. It codes for CASSQDRGLAYEQYF.

In this sample, this clone turned up once. This chain joins TRBV27 and TRBJ2-1; TRBD2 is a possible D gene (5 bases). The CDR3 has 17 amino acids. V lost 2 bases to trimming and J lost 7 bases, with 21 bases between them. Germline lookup yields CDR1 MNHEY and CDR2 SMNVEV (reference sequence). CDR3 DNA: TGTGCCAGCAGTTTAGGAACGGGGTCCCAACACCTTAATGAGCAGTTCTTC. It specifies CASSLGTGSQHLNEQFF.

V and J are TRBV5-4 and TRBJ2-3; 8 positions match TRBD1. Trimming cost V 6 bases and J 4 bases; bases outside gene matches: 7. The CDR3 runs 14 residues. Germline V lookup: CDR1 SGHNT, CDR2 YYREEE (reference sequence). As DNA, the CDR3 is TGTGCCAGCACCCCCCAGGGGGCCTCAGATACGCAGTATTTT. It yields the protein CASTPQGASDTQYF.

This clone has a single count. This rearrangement joins TRBV28 to TRBJ1-5; D is unresolved. This CDR3 contains 13 residues. Trimming removed 7 bases at V and 0 bases at J, with 7 bases between. Germline loops: CDR1 MDHEN, CDR2 SYDVKM. This CDR3 reads CASNLDSNQPQHF. CDR3 nucleotides: TGTGCCAGCAATCTGGATAGCAATCAGCCCCAGCATTTT.

The V and J genes are TRBV28 and TRBJ1-6; unclear D gene. The V gene's germline CDR1 is MDHEN and CDR2 SYDVKM. Trimming shortened V by 4 bases and J by 10 bases, and 11 bases separated the two germline ends. CDR3 size: 13 residues. CDR3 loop: CASSSPGESPLHF. Written as DNA, the CDR3 is TGTGCCAGCAGTTCCCCGGGAGAGTCACCCCTCCACTTT.

Only one count was recorded for this clone. V gene TRBV9 combines with J gene TRBJ2-7; maybe TRBD2 (6 bases). The CDR3 runs to 15 residues. The V gene's germline CDR1 is SGDLS and CDR2 YYNGEE. V was pared by 3 bases and J by 0 bases, with 13 bases between. The chain's CDR3 is CASSASGTLSYEQYF. The CDR3 DNA is TGTGCCAGCAGCGCCTCCGGGACTCTCTCCTACGAGCAGTACTTC.

The V call is TRBV7-3, the J call TRBJ2-1, with D perhaps matching TRBD1 or TRBD2 (5 bases each). Germline V gives CDR1 SGHTA, CDR2 FQGTGA. This CDR3 comprises 13 residues. V shed 6 bases and J shed 6 bases, with 12 bases lying between them. CDR3 in amino acids: CASSWGLGNEQFF. The CDR3 region has the DNA TGTGCCAGCAGTTGGGGGTTGGGCAATGAGCAGTTCTTC. Together with reference TRBV7-3 and TRBJ2-1, the CDR3 gives the full variable domain: GAGVSQTPSNKVTEKGKYVELRCDPISGHTALYWYRQSLGQGPEFLIYFQGTGAADDSGLPNDRFFAVRPEGSVSTLKIQRTERGDSAVYLCASSWGLGNEQFFGPGTRLTVL.

V is TRBV19 and J is TRBJ2-3; 12 bases fit TRBD2. The length of the CDR3 is 16 residues. CDR1 and CDR2 (germline): LNHDA, SQIVND (reference sequence). The junction had 5 bases not matched to a gene; V was cut back by 6 bases and J by 1 base. This CDR3 is CASSRGLAGGTDTQYF. The CDR3 nucleotides are TGTGCCAGTAGCCGGGGACTAGCGGGCGGCACAGATACGCAGTATTTT.

This rearrangement joins TRBV11-3 to TRBJ2-1, with 8 bases fitting TRBD2. This CDR3 contains 16 residues. CDR1 and CDR2 from the germline V gene are SGHNT and YENEEA. V lost 4 bases, J lost 7 bases, and 12 bases stayed unmatched. CDR3 amino acids: CASSSPSSGRGNEQFF. CDR3 DNA sequence: TGTGCCAGCAGCTCCCCGAGCAGCGGGAGAGGGAATGAGCAGTTCTTC.

The J gene is TRBJ2-3, the V gene TRBV7-6, with 7 bases lining up with TRBD2. V lost 0 bases, J lost 4 bases, and 4 bases stayed unmatched. The germline gives CDR1 SGHVS, CDR2 FNYEAQ. The CDR3 runs 15 residues. The CDR3 protein is CASSLATGLADTQYF. In DNA form, the CDR3 reads TGTGCCAGCAGCTTAGCGACCGGACTAGCAGATACGCAGTATTTT.

V is TRBV7-2 and J is TRBJ2-7, with D unclear. Looked up from germline, CDR1 is SGHTA and CDR2 is FQGNSA. With 5 bases removed from V and 4 bases from J, the gap between germline ends came to 12 bases. CDR3 length equals 13 residues. CDR3: CASSTFTAYEQYF. The DNA for the CDR3 is TGTGCCAGCAGCACCTTCACAGCTTACGAGCAGTACTTC. The full variable domain, in which reference TRBV7-2 and TRBJ2-7 provide the parts outside the CDR3, is GAGVSQSPSNKVTEKGKDVELRCDPISGHTALYWYRQSLGQGLEFLIYFQGNSAPDKSGLPSDRFSAERTGGSVSTLTIQRTQQEDSAVYLCASSTFTAYEQYFGPGTRLTVT.

The V gene is TRBV7-8, the J gene TRBJ2-3, with 15 bases identical to TRBD2. The V and J ends lost 5 bases and 3 bases, in that order; junction bases with no gene match: 24. The CDR3 runs to 23 residues. Germline CDR1 SGHVS, CDR2 FQNEAQ. DNA of the CDR3: TGTGCCAGCAGCCCGGGGGGGCCCCCGGGACTAGCGGGAGGTCGCCAAGGGACAGATACGCAGTATTTT. Its protein product is CASSPGGPPGLAGGRQGTDTQYF.

This chain uses TRBV28 with TRBJ2-1; 9 bases fit TRBD1. Looked up from germline, CDR1 is MDHEN and CDR2 is SYDVKM. This CDR3 region has 13 residues. The V segment lost 5 bases and the J segment 11 bases; nucleotides outside the gene matches: 7. The CDR3 is CASSLQGAIKQFF. As DNA, the CDR3 is TGTGCCAGCAGTCTACAGGGGGCGATTAAGCAGTTCTTC.

The chain joins TRBV4-1 to TRBJ1-2; possibly TRBD1 for D (5 bases). The germline V gene encodes CDR1 MGHRA and CDR2 YSYEKL. V was shortened by 3 bases and J by 2 bases, with 10 bases between the two germline ends. The CDR3 is 14 amino acids. CDR3 sequence: CASSQGTVNYGYTF. CDR3 bases: TGCGCCAGCAGCCAGGGGACGGTGAACTATGGCTACACCTTC.

The chain links TRBV13 to TRBJ1-2; weak D call: TRBD1 (6 bases). Trimming took 1 base from V and 6 from J, leaving 12 bases between them. This CDR3 is built from 14 residues. The V gene's germline CDR1 is PRHDT and CDR2 FYEKMQ (reference sequence). As DNA, the CDR3 is TGTGCCAGCAGCTTAGAGGGGGGCAGGGATGGCTACACCTTC. This translates into CASSLEGGRDGYTF.

V and J are TRBV5-8 and TRBJ2-6; D gene unclear. V lost 1 base and J 0 bases, leaving 14 bases between the germline ends. Germline-derived CDR1 and CDR2 are SGHTS and YDEGEE. The CDR3 is 18 amino acids. The CDR3 coding sequence is TGTGCCAGCAGCTTGATATCCGGTTTGTCCTCTGGGGCCAACGTCCTGACTTTC. The encoded protein is CASSLISGLSSGANVLTF.

The chain joins TRBV7-2 to TRBJ2-1; D is unclear. Germline loops: CDR1 SGHTA, CDR2 FQGNSA. CDR3 length: 14 residues. Trimming shortened V by 5 bases and J by 6 bases, and 14 bases separated the two germline ends. The CDR3 loop reads CASSPPLGFNEQFF. CDR3 nucleotides: TGTGCCAGCAGCCCTCCGTTGGGGTTCAATGAGCAGTTCTTC.

V is TRBV5-4 and J is TRBJ2-2; 7 bases line up with TRBD2. This CDR3 comprises 16 residues. In germline, CDR1 is SGHNT, CDR2 YYREEE (reference sequence). J lost 3 bases, V lost 4 bases, and 9 bases had no gene match. CDR3 DNA sequence: TGTGCCAGCAGCAAGGGCGGGGGATCGTACACCGGGGAGCTGTTTTTT. Protein: CASSKGGGSYTGELFF.

J is TRBJ2-1 and V is TRBV9; unclear D gene. The CDR3 has 12 amino acids. The germline V gene has CDR1 SGDLS and CDR2 YYNGEE. V was clipped by 2 bases and J by 3 bases, with 3 bases between them. CDR3 bases: TGTGCCAGCAGCGTTAGCTACAATGAGCAGTTCTTC. As protein: CASSVSYNEQFF. Combining the CDR3 with reference TRBV9 and TRBJ2-1 gives the whole variable domain DSGVTQTPKHLITATGQRVTLRCSPRSGDLSVYWYQQSLDQGLQFLIQYYNGEERAKGNILERFSAQQFPDLHSELNLSSLELGDSALYFCASSVSYNEQFFGPGTRLTVL.

The chain employs TRBV2 and TRBJ2-5; D is ambiguous. Germline loops: CDR1 SNHLY, CDR2 FYNNEI. V was clipped by 4 bases and J by 2 bases, with 14 bases between them. The CDR3 loop spans 15 amino acids. The CDR3: CASSASQALQETQYF. The DNA of the CDR3 is TGTGCCAGCAGTGCTTCGCAGGCCTTACAAGAGACCCAGTACTTC.

The J gene is TRBJ2-2, the V gene TRBV12-5; 13 nucleotides match TRBD2. The trim removed 5 bases at V and 8 bases at J, leaving 5 bases unmatched. The CDR3 contains 15 residues. The V gene's germline CDR1 is LGHNT and CDR2 FRNRAP. The CDR3 region has the DNA TGTGCTAGTGGTCCCGGGACTAGCGGGGCTGGGGAGCTGTTTTTT. Translation: CASGPGTSGAGELFF.

V gene TRBV2 combines with J gene TRBJ2-1; no firm D call. Germline V gene sequence: CDR1 SNHLY, CDR2 FYNNEI. This CDR3 is built from 14 residues. Trimming removed 7 bases at V and 7 bases at J, with 17 bases between. The CDR3 region is CASIGTPLLNEQFF. The CDR3 DNA sequence: TGTGCCAGCATAGGCACCCCCCTTCTGAATGAGCAGTTCTTC.

CDR3 in amino acids: CAIMGDSHYEQYF. The CDR3 bases are TGTGCCATCATGGGTGACTCCCACTACGAGCAGTACTTC. V and J are TRBV10-3 and TRBJ2-7; D not resolved. This CDR3 is built from 13 residues. V was pared by 7 bases and J by 3 bases, with 13 bases between. Germline V gene data show CDR1 as ENHRY and CDR2 as SYGVKD.

The chain recombines TRBV11-1 with TRBJ2-5, with 10 bases that match TRBD1. Per the germline V gene, CDR1 is SGHAT and CDR2 is FQDESV (reference sequence). The CDR3 has 16 amino acids. After removal of 0 bases from V and 4 bases from J, the junction contained 5 bases not matched to a gene. DNA for the CDR3: TGTGCCAGCAGCTTAGCAGGACAGGGGGGAGTAGAGACCCAGTACTTC. It codes for CASSLAGQGGVETQYF.

Only a few counts were recorded for this clone. This chain joins TRBV7-9 and TRBJ2-3; TRBD2 matches 12 bases. The length of the CDR3 is 16 residues. V gave up 4 bases and J gave up 4 bases; unmatched junction bases: 6. Germline V lookup: CDR1 SEHNR, CDR2 FQNEAQ (reference sequence). CDR3 loop: CASSSTSGSVPDTQYF. CDR3 nucleotide sequence: TGTGCCAGCAGCTCGACTAGCGGGAGTGTCCCAGATACGCAGTATTTT.